This passage covers 28 T cell receptor beta chains from one sample sequenced in a study of cytomegalovirus exposure and HLA in healthy donors. This table comes from immunoSEQ multiplex PCR, and its TCRdb copy is limited to in-frame clones, with some not included. Counted here are about 250,000 clones, about 88% occurring once; the ten biggest clones make up around 12%. The specimen was PBMCs. These receptor sequences come from a man younger than 30 in good health and CMV-seropositive.

V gene TRBV5-1 combines with J gene TRBJ2-5; TRBD1 matches at 10 bases. Germline CDR1 is SGHRS and CDR2 is YFSETQ. The CDR3 totals 16 residues. The J segment lost 5 bases and the V segment lost 4 bases, leaving 11 bases of the junction unmatched. The CDR3 DNA reads as TGCGCCAGCAGCCTCGGGACAGGGGTTCAGTTGGAGACCCAGTACTTC. Translated: CASSLGTGVQLETQYF. Full variable domain (outside the CDR3, taken from reference TRBV5-1 and TRBJ2-5): KAGVTQTPRYLIKTRGQQVTLSCSPISGHRSVSWYQQTPGQGLQFLFEYFSETQRNKGNFPGRFSGRQFSNSRSEMNVSTLELGDSALYLCASSLGTGVQLETQYFGPGTRLLVL.

V usage is TRBV29-1 and J usage is TRBJ2-1; 11 bases are shared with TRBD2. Trimming took 2 bases from V and 8 from J; bases not matched to a gene: 11. The CDR3 is 16 amino acids. The germline CDR1 and CDR2 sequences are SQVTM and ANQGSEA. CDR3 region: CSVEWSLLAGDHEQFF. The CDR3 nucleotides are TGCAGCGTTGAATGGTCATTACTAGCGGGAGACCATGAGCAGTTCTTC.

This clone was seen only once. The chain couples TRBV29-1 to TRBJ2-7, with 13 bases aligning to TRBD2. Germline V gene sequence: CDR1 SQVTM, CDR2 ANQGSEA. With 1 base clipped from V and 2 bases from J, the junction kept 5 bases outside the gene matches. There are 16 residues in the CDR3. CDR3 sequence reads: CSVEALGLAGAYEQYF. The CDR3 region has the DNA TGCAGCGTTGAAGCTCTTGGACTAGCGGGGGCCTACGAGCAGTACTTC.

J is TRBJ2-7 and V is TRBV7-2; 9 nucleotides line up with TRBD2. The CDR3 runs to 15 residues. Unmatched junction bases numbered 5, after V lost 1 base and J lost 4 bases. Germline V lookup: CDR1 SGHTA, CDR2 FQGNSA. CDR3 loop: CASSLVVAGEYEQYF. CDR3 sequence (DNA): TGTGCCAGCAGCTTAGTTGTAGCGGGAGAGTACGAGCAGTACTTC. Full variable domain (outside the CDR3, taken from reference TRBV7-2 and TRBJ2-7): GAGVSQSPSNKVTEKGKDVELRCDPISGHTALYWYRQSLGQGLEFLIYFQGNSAPDKSGLPSDRFSAERTGGSVSTLTIQRTQQEDSAVYLCASSLVVAGEYEQYFGPGTRLTVT.

The V and J genes are TRBV27 and TRBJ1-1; D is ambiguous. V lost 5 bases to trimming and J lost 1 base, with 17 bases between them. There are 16 residues in the CDR3. From germline, CDR1 is MNHEY and CDR2 SMNVEV (reference sequence). The CDR3 region has the DNA TGTGCCAGCAGTCTAATCCCCAAGTCGGCGAACACTGAAGCTTTCTTT. It translates to CASSLIPKSANTEAFF.

J is TRBJ2-5 and V is TRBV2; D might be TRBD2 (5 bases). CDR1 is SNHLY and CDR2 is FYNNEI in the germline V gene. V shed 8 bases and J shed 0 bases, with 10 bases lying between them. CDR3 length: 13 residues. Here the CDR3 reads CASGGWDQETQYF. The CDR3 coding sequence is TGTGCCAGCGGCGGGTGGGACCAAGAGACCCAGTACTTC.

The chain employs TRBV2 and TRBJ2-1, with TRBD1 matching 9 bases. This CDR3 has 14 amino acids. Losses at the gene ends were 7 bases for V and 3 bases for J; bases not matched to a gene: 4. Germline V gene sequence: CDR1 SNHLY, CDR2 FYNNEI. CDR3 protein: CASIVTGGYNEQFF. CDR3 nucleotide sequence: TGTGCCAGCATTGTGACAGGGGGCTACAATGAGCAGTTCTTC.

This chain joins TRBV11-2 and TRBJ1-1; D uncertain. With 5 bases removed from V and 3 bases from J, the gap between germline ends came to 16 bases. This CDR3 comprises 15 residues. The germline CDR1 and CDR2 sequences are SGHAT and FQNNGV. This CDR3 is CASSLTSGMYTEAFF. CDR3 in DNA: TGTGCCAGCAGCCTAACGTCGGGAATGTACACTGAAGCTTTCTTT.

This clone appeared once. The gene calls are TRBV6-6 and TRBJ2-3; the match to TRBD2 covers 10 bases. After removal of 2 bases from V and 0 bases from J, the junction contained 2 bases not matched to a gene. The CDR3 is 16 amino acids. The V gene's germline CDR1 is MNHNY and CDR2 SVGAGI (reference sequence). CDR3 DNA sequence: TGTGCCAGCAGTTACGGACTAGCGGAGAGCACAGATACGCAGTATTTT. This encodes CASSYGLAESTDTQYF.

Here the CDR3 reads CASSESAGESTEAFF. The CDR3 DNA is TGTGCCAGCAGTGAGTCGGCGGGAGAATCCACTGAAGCTTTCTTT. The V gene is TRBV6-1, the J gene TRBJ1-1, with unresolved D. The CDR3 runs 15 residues. Trimming took off 3 bases at V and 4 bases at J, with 15 bases between the two ends. The germline V gene encodes CDR1 MNHNS and CDR2 SASEGT.

In this sample, this clone turned up once. The rearrangement joins TRBV29-1 to TRBJ2-1; D may be TRBD1 (5 bases). V lost 4 bases and J 7 bases, leaving 14 bases between the germline ends. This CDR3 is built from 13 residues. Germline CDR1 is SQVTM and CDR2 is ANQGSEA. CDR3 sequence: CSVGVGDPNEQFF. The CDR3 nucleotides are TGCAGCGTTGGAGTAGGGGATCCGAATGAGCAGTTCTTC.

Regarding this clone: This may be a read error: a much more frequent sequence differs by one nucleotide. Other DNA sequences in this sample translate to the same CDR3. The chain's CDR3 is CASSYGGNYGYTF. In DNA form, the CDR3 reads TGTGCCAGCAGTTACGGGGGAAACTATGGCTACACCTTC. The chain joins TRBV6-5 to TRBJ1-2; TRBD1 might be the D (5 bases). Germline V gene lookup returns CDR1 MNHEY and CDR2 SVGAGI. The V and J ends lost 2 bases and 2 bases respectively, with 6 bases between them. The length of the CDR3 is 13 residues.

The chain combines TRBV29-1 with TRBJ1-1; 9 positions match TRBD1. This CDR3 has 14 amino acids. CDR1 is SQVTM, CDR2 ANQGSEA, per germline. The V gene end was trimmed by 7 bases and the J gene end by 4 bases; junction bases not matched to a gene: 10. CDR3 in DNA: TGCAGCGCGCGACAGGGGGAGCAGAGCACTGAAGCTTTCTTT. Translated: CSARQGEQSTEAFF.

This clone was seen once. The chain combines TRBV27 with TRBJ2-7, with D perhaps matching TRBD2 (6 bases). Trimming shortened V by 2 bases and J by 4 bases, and 12 bases separated the two germline ends. The CDR3 has 14 residues. Looked up from germline, CDR1 is MNHEY and CDR2 is SMNVEV (reference sequence). CDR3 sequence: CASSLGGSIYEQYF. CDR3 DNA: TGTGCCAGCAGTTTAGGAGGGAGTATTTACGAGCAGTACTTC.

This chain connects TRBV29-1 to TRBJ1-2; the D is unclear. Germline lookup yields CDR1 SQVTM and CDR2 ANQGSEA. CDR3 size: 14 residues. The V end was cut by 3 bases, the J end by 5 bases, with 16 bases between. For the CDR3, the DNA is TGCAGCGTTGAGGGCAGCGGATACGGGTATGGCTACACCTTC. Its protein product is CSVEGSGYGYGYTF. Full variable domain (rest looked up from reference TRBV29-1 and TRBJ1-2): SAVISQKPSRDICQRGTSLTIQCQVDSQVTMMFWYRQQPGQSLTLIATANQGSEATYESGFVIDKFPISRPNLTFSTLTVSNMSPEDSSIYLCSVEGSGYGYGYTFGSGTRLTVV.

The chain recombines TRBV30 with TRBJ2-3; 8 bases align to TRBD2. The germline V gene has CDR1 GTSNPN and CDR2 SVGIG (reference sequence). With 5 bases clipped from V and 6 bases from J, the junction kept 19 bases outside the gene matches. The CDR3 runs to 17 residues. The CDR3 nucleotides read TGTGCCTGGGCTCAATTCGCGGGAGGTATAATTTCGGATACGCAGTATTTT. Amino acid sequence: CAWAQFAGGIISDTQYF.

This sequence joins TRBV4-1 and TRBJ1-4; D is possibly TRBD1 (5 bases). V was pared by 0 bases and J by 9 bases, with 11 bases between. This CDR3 has 14 amino acids. Germline CDR1 is MGHRA and CDR2 is YSYEKL. The DNA of the CDR3 is TGCGCCAGCAGCCAAGAAGGTCAGGGACAAAAACTGTTTTTT. It yields the protein CASSQEGQGQKLFF.

The rearrangement links TRBV2 to TRBJ1-1, with 8 bases identical to TRBD1. CDR1 SNHLY and CDR2 FYNNEI come from the germline V gene. J lost 0 bases, V lost 5 bases, and 5 bases had no gene match. The CDR3 covers 15 residues. This CDR3 reads CASSLQGALNTEAFF. The DNA of the CDR3 is TGTGCCAGCAGTTTGCAGGGGGCGCTGAACACTGAAGCTTTCTTT. Full variable domain (rest looked up from reference TRBV2 and TRBJ1-1): EPEVTQTPSHQVTQMGQEVILRCVPISNHLYFYWYRQILGQKVEFLVSFYNNEISEKSEIFDDQFSVERPDGSNFTLKIRSTKLEDSAMYFCASSLQGALNTEAFFGQGTRLTVV.

The V call is TRBV28, the J call TRBJ1-2; tentatively, D is TRBD1 (5 bases). Trimming shortened V by 10 bases and J by 8 bases, and 14 bases separated the two germline ends. This CDR3 has 11 amino acids. The V gene's germline CDR1 is MDHEN and CDR2 SYDVKM. The CDR3 DNA reads as TGTGCCATCCGAGAAGGGGACGGCTACACCTTC. It yields the protein CAIREGDGYTF.

In this sample, this clone turned up a few times. The gene calls are TRBV28 and TRBJ1-5, with 9 bases identical to TRBD1. CDR3 size: 15 residues. With 4 bases clipped from V and 0 bases from J, the junction kept 1 base outside the gene matches. The germline gives CDR1 MDHEN, CDR2 SYDVKM. In DNA, the CDR3 is TGTGCCAGCAGTTCGGGACAGGGTAGCAATCAGCCCCAGCATTTT. This encodes CASSSGQGSNQPQHF.

This sequence joins TRBV11-2 and TRBJ2-1; weak D call: TRBD1 (5 bases). The CDR3 totals 16 residues. Looked up from germline, CDR1 is SGHAT and CDR2 is FQNNGV. The ends were cut back, 5 bases at V and 0 bases at J, with 14 bases in the middle. The CDR3 bases are TGTGCCAGCAGCCTAACTTCAGGGTACTCCTACAATGAGCAGTTCTTC. Protein sequence: CASSLTSGYSYNEQFF.

The gene calls are TRBV5-1 and TRBJ1-1, with TRBD1 as a possible D gene (5 bases). Trimming shortened V by 1 base and J by 6 bases, and 10 bases separated the two germline ends. The CDR3 is 13 residues long. Germline CDR1 SGHRS, CDR2 YFSETQ. The CDR3 is CASSLRGSAEAFF. The CDR3 nucleotides are TGCGCCAGCAGCTTGCGGGGGAGCGCTGAAGCTTTCTTT. The complete variable domain, with remaining parts taken from reference TRBV5-1 and TRBJ1-1, reads KAGVTQTPRYLIKTRGQQVTLSCSPISGHRSVSWYQQTPGQGLQFLFEYFSETQRNKGNFPGRFSGRQFSNSRSEMNVSTLELGDSALYLCASSLRGSAEAFFGQGTRLTVV.

This clone has a single count. The chain couples TRBV12-5 to TRBJ2-1; 10 bases are a match to TRBD2. This CDR3 is 15 amino acids long. Germline trimming cut 5 bases from V and 6 bases from J; bases unmatched to any gene: 7. Germline CDR1 LGHNT, CDR2 FRNRAP. The CDR3 sequence is CASGPGLAEANEQFF. For the CDR3, the DNA is TGTGCTAGTGGTCCCGGACTAGCGGAGGCCAATGAGCAGTTCTTC.

The chain carries TRBV5-1 and TRBJ2-5; 10 bases align to TRBD2. V was clipped by 0 bases and J by 5 bases; unmatched bases: 4. Looked up from germline, CDR1 is SGHRS and CDR2 is YFSETQ. The CDR3 is made up of 15 amino acids. The CDR3, as DNA: TGCGCCAGCAGCTTGGTGATAGCGGGAGGTGAGACCCAGTACTTC. Encoded protein: CASSLVIAGGETQYF.

The chain couples TRBV5-1 to TRBJ1-1, with D tentatively TRBD1 (5 bases). The germline CDR1 and CDR2 sequences are SGHRS and YFSETQ. This CDR3 is 14 amino acids long. V shed 0 bases and J shed 3 bases, with 9 bases lying between them. CDR3 in DNA: TGCGCCAGCAGCTTGGTCACCAGGGACACTGAAGCTTTCTTT. Residues: CASSLVTRDTEAFF.

The chain has TRBV7-8 and TRBJ1-2; D possibly corresponds to TRBD1 (5 bases). Germline values: CDR1 SGHVS, CDR2 FQNEAQ. V gave up 1 base and J gave up 4 bases, with 13 bases separating them. The CDR3 totals 15 residues. The CDR3 spells CASSLGEGRGYGYTF. CDR3 DNA: TGTGCCAGCAGCTTAGGAGAGGGGCGCGGCTATGGCTACACCTTC. The variable domain in full, completed from reference TRBV7-8 and TRBJ1-2, reads GAGVSQSPRYKVAKRGQDVALRCDPISGHVSLFWYQQALGQGPEFLTYFQNEAQLDKSGLPSDRFFAERPEGSVSTLKIQRTQQEDSAVYLCASSLGEGRGYGYTFGSGTRLTVV.

The chain employs TRBV5-1 and TRBJ1-2; unclear D gene. The CDR3 contains 13 residues. Per the germline V gene, CDR1 is SGHRS and CDR2 is YFSETQ. V lost 4 bases and J lost 2, with 9 bases in between. The CDR3 region has the DNA TGCGCCAGCAGCACGGAAAAGAACTATGGCTACACCTTC. Amino acid sequence: CASSTEKNYGYTF.

V is TRBV4-2 and J is TRBJ2-2, with a weak D call TRBD1 (5 bases). The germline gives CDR1 LGHNA, CDR2 YNFKEQ. V was shortened by 0 bases and J by 4 bases, with 12 bases between the two germline ends. The CDR3 has 16 residues. The CDR3 DNA reads as TGTGCCAGCAGCCAAGAGAGCGCCCAGGGCACCGGGGAGCTGTTTTTT. This encodes CASSQESAQGTGELFF.